Below, 26 T cell receptor beta chains from the same sample are listed, as sequenced in a study of T-cell reconstitution after alpha-beta-depleted transplantation in children. For TCRbeta, the library was prepared with unique molecular identifiers. Using its own MiXCR run on the PCR reads, TCRdb lists one record per CDR3 protein. The sample has about 580,000 distinct CDR3 sequences, about 23% seen once. Sequenced material: PBMCs, mostly from graft donor cells, taken 360 days after TCRalphabeta/CD19-depleted stem cell transplant. These receptors all come from a boy in the first two years of life who had a stem cell transplant for acute myeloid leukemia, so the T cells may come from the graft donor.

In this sample, this clonotype turned up many times. The V and J genes are TRBV29-1 and TRBJ2-1, with D possibly TRBD2 on 5 matching bases. Per germline, CDR1 SQVTM and CDR2 ANQGSEA. Between the trimmed V and J ends, which lost 3 bases and 7 bases, there was a span of 16 bases. The CDR3 covers 14 residues. CDR3 DNA sequence: TGCAGCGTTGATTGGCAACCTCCGGGAAATGAGCAGTTCTTC. Encoded protein: CSVDWQPPGNEQFF.

This clonotype was observed a handful of times. This chain connects TRBV5-1 to TRBJ2-7; TRBD1 agrees at 10 bases. Trimming cost V 4 bases and J 3 bases; bases outside gene matches: 25. The CDR3 sequence is 21 residues long. Germline assignment: CDR1 SGHRS and CDR2 YFSETQ. CDR3: CASSTPGQGLPKDPLDYEQYV. The CDR3 nucleotides read TGCGCCAGCAGCACGCCGGGACAGGGGTTGCCAAAAGACCCACTTGACTACGAGCAGTACGTC.

This clonotype was found a few times. The rearrangement joins TRBV12-3 or TRBV12-4 to TRBJ2-7, with D perhaps being TRBD1 or TRBD2 (5 bases each). The CDR3 is made up of 14 amino acids. V was shortened by 6 bases and J by 1 base, with 13 bases between the two germline ends. CDR3 sequence: CASRPRGESYEQYF. CDR3 nucleotide sequence: TGTGCCAGCAGACCCCGAGGGGAGTCCTACGAGCAGTACTTC.

The chain combines TRBV20-1 with TRBJ1-2, with 9 bases aligning to TRBD1. CDR3 length: 15 amino acids. Per germline, CDR1 DFQATT and CDR2 SNEGSKA (reference sequence). V lost 0 bases to trimming and J lost 5 bases; unmatched junction nucleotides: 7. The CDR3 is CSAREGVGQGYGYTF. CDR3 in DNA: TGCAGTGCTAGAGAAGGGGTTGGACAGGGGTATGGCTACACCTTC.

This clonotype was observed a few times. The rearrangement links TRBV20-1 to TRBJ2-5; D unresolved. The CDR3 has 12 amino acids. Between the trimmed V and J ends, which lost 2 bases and 1 base, there was a span of 5 bases. Germline CDR1 reads DFQATT; CDR2 reads SNEGSKA (reference sequence). CDR3 coding DNA: TGCAGTGCTAGATGGAGCCAAGAGACCCAGTACTTC. Protein: CSARWSQETQYF.

This clonotype was seen more than once but under ten times. The genes are TRBV7-2 and TRBJ2-1, with 16 bases aligning to TRBD2. V was clipped by 6 bases and J by 1 base; unmatched bases: 3. This CDR3 comprises 17 residues. CDR1 SGHTA and CDR2 FQGNSA come from the germline V gene. CDR3 DNA sequence: TGTGCCAGCAGGGGACTAGCGGGGGGGGGATCCTACAATGAGCAGTTCTTC. It codes for CASRGLAGGGSYNEQFF.

This clonotype occurred a few times. The V and J genes are TRBV20-1 and TRBJ1-6; the match to TRBD1 covers 10 bases. Trimming cost V 6 bases and J 11 bases; bases outside gene matches: 13. The CDR3 spans 15 residues. In germline, CDR1 is DFQATT, CDR2 SNEGSKA (reference sequence). The CDR3 nucleotides are TGCAGTGCACCTATCGACAGGGGGCATCTTGCACCCCTCCACTTT. Its translation: CSAPIDRGHLAPLHF.

The chain has TRBV6-1 and TRBJ1-5; D is uncertain. Germline V gene data show CDR1 as MNHNS and CDR2 as SASEGT. Trimming took 5 bases from V and 4 from J, leaving 9 bases between them. The CDR3 loop spans 13 amino acids. The CDR3 protein is CASSPFRNQPQHF. The CDR3 DNA is TGTGCCAGCAGTCCTTTCCGAAATCAGCCCCAGCATTTT.

This clonotype was found many times. V gene TRBV12-3 or TRBV12-4 combines with J gene TRBJ2-5; 9 positions match TRBD2. V gave up 5 bases and J gave up 1 base; unmatched junction bases: 5. The CDR3 runs to 15 residues. The CDR3 coding sequence is TGTGCCAGCAGTCTCCAGCGGGGGGCCCAAGAGACCCAGTACTTC. It yields the protein CASSLQRGAQETQYF.

This clonotype turned up a few times. This chain links TRBV20-1 with TRBJ1-4, with a possible D match to TRBD1 (5 bases). CDR1 is DFQATT, CDR2 SNEGSKA, per germline (reference sequence). V dropped 0 bases and J dropped 13 bases, with 15 bases sitting between them. The CDR3 is 13 residues long. CDR3 loop: CSARDGLVGGLFF. In nucleotides, the CDR3 is TGCAGTGCTAGAGACGGCCTGGTTGGGGGACTGTTTTTT.

CDR3 in DNA: TGTGCCACCAGTGATTTGCGCGGAGAGACCCAGTACTTC. Its translation is CATSDLRGETQYF. This rearrangement joins TRBV24-1 to TRBJ2-5; D ambiguous. CDR1 KGHDR and CDR2 SFDVKD come from the germline V gene. The CDR3 contains 13 residues. V was shortened by 0 bases and J by 4 bases, with 5 bases between the two germline ends.

The gene calls are TRBV12-3 or TRBV12-4 and TRBJ2-3; 9 nucleotides agree with TRBD2. CDR3 length: 11 residues. V shed 3 bases, J shed 12 bases, and the junction held 1 base outside the gene matches. CDR3 DNA sequence: TGTGCCAGCAGTTTGGGACTAGCACAGTATTTT. It specifies CASSLGLAQYF.

Ten or more counts support this clonotype. This chain connects TRBV12-3 or TRBV12-4 to TRBJ2-7; TRBD1 is a possible D gene (7 bases). V lost 5 bases and J 6 bases, leaving 8 bases between the germline ends. The CDR3 runs to 11 residues. DNA for the CDR3: TGTGCCAGCAGTCAGGGGGGCGAGCAGTACGTC. Its translation: CASSQGGEQYV.

This clonotype has more than one count but fewer than ten. This chain uses TRBV20-1 with TRBJ2-3, with D hard to call. Deletions cut 6 bases from V and 1 base from J, with 11 bases between. Germline CDR1 is DFQATT and CDR2 is SNEGSKA (reference sequence). This CDR3 has 13 residues. This CDR3 reads CSAIDGGTDTQYF. DNA for the CDR3: TGCAGTGCCATCGACGGAGGCACAGATACGCAGTATTTT.

This clonotype was found a few times. The V gene is TRBV5-6, the J gene TRBJ2-3, with D maybe TRBD1 (6 bases). Trimming removed 4 bases at V and 4 bases at J, with 16 bases between. Germline CDR1 and CDR2: SGHDT and YYEEEE. There are 15 residues in the CDR3. The CDR3 is CASSVTRYRADTQYF. The CDR3 DNA sequence: TGTGCCAGCAGCGTGACCCGCTACAGGGCAGATACGCAGTATTTT.

This chain links TRBV12-3 or TRBV12-4 with TRBJ2-3, with TRBD1 matching over 8 bases. V shed 1 base and J 2 bases; nucleotides not matched to a gene: 5. This CDR3 has 16 residues. The CDR3 nucleotides are TGTGCCAGCAGTTTAGAGTGGACAGGGAACACAGATACGCAGTATTTT. Protein product: CASSLEWTGNTDTQYF.

The chain joins TRBV6-4 to TRBJ2-3, with D tentatively TRBD1 (6 bases). CDR3 size: 16 residues. With 5 bases removed from V and 2 bases from J, the gap between germline ends came to 17 bases. Germline V gene data show CDR1 as MRHNA and CDR2 as SNTAGT. This chain's CDR3 is CASSSYPTGHTDTQYF. The CDR3 DNA reads TGTGCCAGCAGTTCCTATCCAACAGGGCACACAGATACGCAGTATTTT.

The chain carries TRBV18 and TRBJ1-1; perhaps TRBD1 as D (6 bases). Between the trimmed V and J ends, which lost 4 bases and 1 base, there was a span of 10 bases. The CDR3 is 14 amino acids. CDR1 and CDR2 from the germline V gene are KGHSH and LQKENI. Here the CDR3 DNA reads TGTGCCAGCTCACGAGGACAGAGGAACACTGAAGCTTTCTTT. This translates into CASSRGQRNTEAFF.

This clonotype turned up a few times. V usage is TRBV4-3 and J usage is TRBJ2-3; perhaps TRBD2 as D (6 bases). This CDR3 spans 16 amino acids. The V gene lost 0 bases and the J gene lost 2 bases, with 12 bases spanning the gap. Germline CDR1 and CDR2: LGHNA and YSLEER. The CDR3 coding sequence is TGCGCCAGCAGCCAAGAGCGGGACCTCCCCACAGATACGCAGTATTTT. This sequence encodes CASSQERDLPTDTQYF.

At least ten counts were recorded for this clonotype. The chain links TRBV12-3 or TRBV12-4 to TRBJ2-2, with D perhaps TRBD2 (7 bases). The CDR3 has 17 residues. V lost 6 bases to trimming and J lost 7 bases, with 24 bases between them. CDR3 sequence (DNA): TGTGCCAGCAGCCCCACGGGGCGGGGGCAAATTTTCGGGGAGCTGTTTTTT. This sequence encodes CASSPTGRGQIFGELFF.

Only a few counts were recorded for this clonotype. This chain links TRBV13 with TRBJ2-5; D could derive from TRBD1 or TRBD2 (5 bases each). This CDR3 is 15 amino acids long. Germline CDR1 and CDR2: PRHDT and FYEKMQ (reference sequence). The V and J ends lost 4 bases and 1 base respectively, with 13 bases between them. For the CDR3, the DNA is TGTGCCAGCAGCTCTACCGGGACGATCCAAGAGACCCAGTACTTC. This codes for CASSSTGTIQETQYF.

For this clonotype: Being one base from a much bigger clone, this may be a read error. This chain links TRBV12-3 or TRBV12-4 with TRBJ1-1; a possible D gene is TRBD1 (5 bases). The CDR3 is 15 amino acids. Deletions cut 3 bases from V and 0 bases from J, with 11 bases between. The CDR3: CASSFSGPMNTEAFF. CDR3 coding DNA: TGTGCCAGCAGTTTTTCAGGGCCCATGAACACTGAAGCTTTCTTT.

CDR3 in amino acids: CASPDRGGYGYTF. DNA for the CDR3: TGTGCCAGCCCGGACAGGGGTGGCTATGGCTACACCTTC. This sequence joins TRBV7-9 and TRBJ1-2; 9 nucleotides match TRBD1. Germline-derived CDR1 and CDR2 are SEHNR and FQNEAQ (reference sequence). V lost 8 bases, J lost 4 bases, and 5 bases stayed unmatched. This CDR3 has 13 amino acids.

The chain employs TRBV10-1 and TRBJ2-3; D is possibly TRBD1 (5 bases). Deletions cut 0 bases from V and 7 bases from J, with 8 bases between. Germline V gene lookup returns CDR1 WNHNN and CDR2 SYGVQD (reference sequence). This CDR3 has 13 residues. CDR3 sequence reads: CASSESGENTQYF. CDR3 in DNA: TGCGCCAGCAGTGAGTCAGGGGAAAATACGCAGTATTTT.

This clonotype turned up a few times. V is TRBV6-5 and J is TRBJ2-5, with 13 bases lining up with TRBD2. CDR1 and CDR2 (germline): MNHEY, SVGAGI. The CDR3 runs to 15 residues. With 2 bases clipped from V and 3 bases from J, the junction kept 0 bases outside the gene matches. CDR3 region: CASSYGLAGEETQYF. The CDR3 nucleotides are TGTGCCAGCAGTTACGGACTAGCGGGGGAAGAGACCCAGTACTTC.

This clonotype showed up just a few times. The gene calls are TRBV2 and TRBJ1-1, with D perhaps matching TRBD1 (5 bases). Germline V gives CDR1 SNHLY, CDR2 FYNNEI. The V and J ends lost 3 bases and 6 bases respectively, with 8 bases between them. The CDR3 has 12 amino acids. The CDR3 sequence: CASSDRGAEAFF. CDR3 nucleotide sequence: TGTGCCAGCAGTGATAGGGGAGCTGAAGCTTTCTTT.